These 29 T cell receptor beta chains originate from one sample sequenced in a study of CD8 T cells in ankylosing spondylitis. TCRdb processed the 5' RACE reads anew with MiXCR; each CDR3 protein has one entry. The sample shows under 150,000 distinct CDR3 sequences, about a tenth of them seen only once. Sequencing was done on a sample of blood, either unsorted or a sorted T cell fraction (not recorded which). The receptors were sampled from a male donor with ankylosing spondylitis or in good health (not recorded which).

There are many counts of this clonotype. The J gene is TRBJ2-3, the V gene TRBV9; D gene unclear. The germline gives CDR1 SGDLS, CDR2 YYNGEE. Trimming removed 3 bases from V and 0 bases from J, with 5 bases in between. This CDR3 contains 13 residues. DNA for the CDR3: TGTGCCAGCAGCGCAACTAGCACAGATACGCAGTATTTT. Amino acid sequence: CASSATSTDTQYF.

A few counts support this clonotype. The V gene is TRBV5-1, the J gene TRBJ2-7; 8 nucleotides line up with TRBD1. With V trimmed by 5 bases and J by 4 bases, 8 bases remained unmatched. The CDR3 totals 14 residues. The germline V gene encodes CDR1 SGHRS and CDR2 YFSETQ. CDR3 protein: CASRDLQGAYEQYF. The CDR3 DNA follows: TGCGCCAGCAGGGACTTGCAGGGGGCGTACGAGCAGTACTTC.

This clonotype was seen at least ten times. V gene TRBV10-3 combines with J gene TRBJ2-5; D remains unclear. The CDR3 contains 13 residues. Germline V gene sequence: CDR1 ENHRY, CDR2 SYGVKD. V was shortened by 10 bases and J by 0 bases, with 12 bases between the two germline ends. The CDR3 reads CATKTEYQETQYF. The CDR3 nucleotides read TGTGCCACCAAGACCGAGTACCAAGAGACCCAGTACTTC.

In its sample, this clonotype was seen many times. The rearrangement uses TRBV6-1 and TRBJ2-1, with D perhaps matching TRBD2 (6 bases). The CDR3 sequence is 16 residues long. CDR1 is MNHNS and CDR2 is SASEGT in the germline V gene. Trimming stripped 5 bases from V and 2 bases from J, with 16 bases between. For the CDR3, the DNA is TGTGCCAGCAGTCAGCTTGCCCCGGGAGCCTACAATGAGCAGTTCTTC. It yields the protein CASSQLAPGAYNEQFF.

The chain uses TRBV20-1 and TRBJ2-7; 9 bases fit TRBD1. Germline values: CDR1 DFQATT, CDR2 SNEGSKA (reference sequence). Germline trimming cut 0 bases from V and 5 bases from J; bases unmatched to any gene: 5. This CDR3 has 14 amino acids. In nucleotides, the CDR3 is TGCAGTGCTAGAGATGGGACAGGGCGGAACGAGCAGTACTTC. Its translation is CSARDGTGRNEQYF.

The sample holds many counts of this clonotype. V gene TRBV27 combines with J gene TRBJ2-7; 12 bases are shared with TRBD1. Germline V lookup: CDR1 MNHEY, CDR2 SMNVEV (reference sequence). Trimming took 3 bases from V and 4 from J; bases not matched to a gene: 4. This CDR3 comprises 15 residues. The CDR3 region is CASSFGTGGFYEQYF. In DNA form, the CDR3 reads TGTGCCAGCAGTTTCGGGACAGGGGGCTTTTACGAGCAGTACTTC.

This clonotype was observed a single time. A single base separates this from a much larger clone, so it may be a read error. The chain employs TRBV12-3 or TRBV12-4 and TRBJ2-1; TRBD2 agrees at 8 bases. The CDR3 sequence is 14 residues long. DNA of the CDR3: TGTGCCAGCAGGTCAGCGGGAGAATACAATGTGCAGTTCTTC. Protein product: CASRSAGEYNVQFF.

This clonotype has a count of ten or more. The V and J genes are TRBV5-1 and TRBJ2-4; 7 bases fit TRBD2. CDR3 length: 19 amino acids. Trimming took 2 bases from V and 0 from J; bases not matched to a gene: 14. Looked up from germline, CDR1 is SGHRS and CDR2 is YFSETQ. CDR3 region: CASSLGAGLGNLAKNIQYF. Here the CDR3 DNA reads TGCGCCAGCAGCTTAGGAGCGGGACTGGGGAATTTAGCCAAAAACATTCAGTACTTC.

This clonotype showed up just a few times. This chain connects TRBV20-1 to TRBJ2-7; D is tentatively TRBD1 or TRBD2 (7 bases each). CDR1 DFQATT and CDR2 SNEGSKA come from the germline V gene (reference sequence). Trimming took 0 bases from V and 2 from J, leaving 17 bases between them. The CDR3 runs 16 residues. CDR3: CSARDRLRGGTYEQYF. The CDR3 DNA reads as TGCAGTGCTAGAGATCGGCTCAGGGGGGGGACCTACGAGCAGTACTTC.

The rearrangement joins TRBV5-5 to TRBJ2-4, with 10 nucleotides matching TRBD2. CDR1 is SGHKS and CDR2 is YYEKEE in the germline V gene (reference sequence). Unmatched junction bases numbered 5, after V lost 4 bases and J lost 1 base. This CDR3 comprises 16 residues. CDR3 coding DNA: TGTGCCAGCAGCGGGCGACTAGCGGGCGCCAAAAACATTCAGTACTTC. Translating it yields CASSGRLAGAKNIQYF.

This clonotype was seen more than once but under ten times. V and J are TRBV20-1 and TRBJ2-1, with TRBD2 identical over 8 bases. This CDR3 has 17 residues. V trimming: 6 bases; J trimming: 7 bases; junction bases outside the gene matches: 20. Germline loops: CDR1 DFQATT, CDR2 SNEGSKA (reference sequence). The CDR3 protein is CSARTRAGVERANEQFF. Written as DNA, the CDR3 is TGCAGTGCAAGAACCAGAGCGGGAGTGGAAAGGGCAAATGAGCAGTTCTTC.

This clonotype was counted many times. The chain joins TRBV20-1 to TRBJ2-7; 14 bases map to TRBD2. The length of the CDR3 is 15 residues. The junction had 8 bases not matched to a gene; V was cut back by 3 bases and J by 7 bases. The V gene's germline CDR1 is DFQATT and CDR2 SNEGSKA (reference sequence). The CDR3, as DNA: TGCAGTGCTAGCATTGGGGGACTAGCGGGAGAAGAGCAGTACTTC. Protein sequence: CSASIGGLAGEEQYF.

The table lists this clonotype with many counts. The rearrangement joins TRBV27 to TRBJ2-3; 7 bases are a match to TRBD1. The trim removed 8 bases at V and 7 bases at J, leaving 6 bases unmatched. This CDR3 is built from 12 residues. Germline CDR1 MNHEY, CDR2 SMNVEV (reference sequence). CDR3 bases: TGTGCCAGCTTTGACAGGGTGTATACGCAGTATTTT. This gives the protein CASFDRVYTQYF.

This clonotype was found a few times. The chain is built from TRBV20-1 and TRBJ2-3; 10 bases match TRBD1. Germline CDR1 is DFQATT and CDR2 is SNEGSKA (reference sequence). This CDR3 spans 17 amino acids. V was pared by 3 bases and J by 2 bases, with 11 bases of the junction left unmatched. CDR3 loop: CSASEDRGTTNTDTQYF. DNA for the CDR3: TGCAGTGCTAGCGAGGACAGGGGGACTACCAACACAGATACGCAGTATTTT.

The table lists this clonotype with many counts. The chain carries TRBV9 and TRBJ2-1; tentatively, D is TRBD2 (5 bases). V shed 0 bases and J shed 0 bases, with 16 bases lying between them. This CDR3 contains 18 residues. The V gene's germline CDR1 is SGDLS and CDR2 YYNGEE. The CDR3 bases are TGTGCCAGCAGCGTAGATTGGGCTAGCTCTAGCTCCTACAATGAGCAGTTCTTC. This translates into CASSVDWASSSSYNEQFF.

There are many counts of this clonotype. The chain links TRBV29-1 to TRBJ2-7; the match to TRBD1 covers 7 bases. V was clipped by 5 bases and J by 9 bases; unmatched bases: 10. Germline V gene lookup returns CDR1 SQVTM and CDR2 ANQGSEA. The CDR3 consists of 12 residues. The CDR3 sequence: CSVTSNRGVQYF. The CDR3 coding sequence is TGCAGCGTTACGTCAAACAGGGGTGTGCAGTACTTC.

This clonotype was seen at least ten times. This chain uses TRBV7-2 with TRBJ2-7; TRBD2 might be the D (6 bases). The V and J ends lost 5 bases and 2 bases respectively, with 16 bases between them. The germline CDR1 and CDR2 sequences are SGHTA and FQGNSA. This CDR3 has 15 amino acids. The CDR3 sequence: CASSGGTSNAYEQYF. The CDR3 coding sequence is TGTGCCAGCAGCGGCGGGACTTCGAACGCCTACGAGCAGTACTTC.

This clonotype was seen many times. The chain carries TRBV11-2 and TRBJ2-1; TRBD2 matches 9 bases. This CDR3 is 17 amino acids long. Germline-derived CDR1 and CDR2 are SGHAT and FQNNGV. Trimming at V came to 1 base and at J to 5 bases, leaving 9 bases not matched to a gene. CDR3 nucleotide sequence: TGTGCCAGCAGCTTAGTTGTTAGCGGGAGAAACGACAATGAGCAGTTCTTC. It encodes CASSLVVSGRNDNEQFF.

This clonotype has a count of ten or more. The rearrangement joins TRBV6-5 to TRBJ2-1; 12 bases map to TRBD2. CDR1 is MNHEY and CDR2 is SVGAGI in the germline V gene. Trimming took 2 bases from V and 5 from J; bases not matched to a gene: 10. The CDR3 has 18 residues. The CDR3 DNA sequence: TGTGCCAGCAGTTACAAGTTAACGGGACTAGCGGGCCACAATGAGCAGTTCTTC. It translates to CASSYKLTGLAGHNEQFF.

In DNA, the CDR3 is TGTGCCAGCAGTTTACGGGAGGGGGCTGAAGCTTTCTTT. Its translation is CASSLREGAEAFF. The chain has TRBV12-3 or TRBV12-4 and TRBJ1-1; TRBD1 might be the D (6 bases). This CDR3 has 13 amino acids. V was cut by 2 bases and J by 6 bases, with 10 bases left in between.

This clonotype was recorded many times. The V call is TRBV20-1, the J call TRBJ2-2; D remains ambiguous. This CDR3 spans 13 amino acids. With 3 bases removed from V and 4 bases from J, the gap between germline ends came to 9 bases. The germline gives CDR1 DFQATT, CDR2 SNEGSKA (reference sequence). The chain's CDR3 is CSARDDFTGELFF. The CDR3 DNA is TGCAGTGCTAGGGACGATTTCACCGGGGAGCTGTTTTTT.

The chain recombines TRBV29-1 with TRBJ1-2; 9 bases are a match to TRBD1. The CDR3 consists of 11 residues. Germline loops: CDR1 SQVTM, CDR2 ANQGSEA. V shed 8 bases and J 5 bases; nucleotides not matched to a gene: 3. CDR3 region: CSSGTGYGYTF. The CDR3 nucleotides read TGCAGCTCAGGGACAGGGTATGGCTACACCTTC. Supplemented by reference TRBV29-1 and TRBJ1-2, the full variable domain reads SAVISQKPSRDICQRGTSLTIQCQVDSQVTMMFWYRQQPGQSLTLIATANQGSEATYESGFVIDKFPISRPNLTFSTLTVSNMSPEDSSIYLCSSGTGYGYTFGSGTRLTVV.

This clonotype appeared many times. The genes are TRBV10-2 and TRBJ2-5; D gene uncertain. With 8 bases removed from V and 3 bases from J, the gap between germline ends came to 13 bases. The CDR3 consists of 13 residues. Germline CDR1 and CDR2: WSHSY and SAAADI. CDR3 DNA: TGCGCCAGCCTGCGGCAGTTAGAAGAGACCCAGTACTTC. Encoded protein: CASLRQLEETQYF.

This clonotype was observed at least ten times. V gene TRBV15 combines with J gene TRBJ2-5, with D unresolved. This CDR3 comprises 14 residues. Deletions cut 0 bases from V and 2 bases from J, with 7 bases between. CDR1 and CDR2 (germline): LNHNV, YYDKDF (reference sequence). The CDR3 here is CATSRDYIQETQYF. The CDR3 DNA sequence: TGTGCCACCAGCAGAGATTACATACAAGAGACCCAGTACTTC.

This clonotype was observed a handful of times. This chain links TRBV12-3 or TRBV12-4 with TRBJ1-3; D uncertain. CDR3 length: 12 residues. Trimming cost V 3 bases and J 4 bases, with 4 bases left between them. CDR3 sequence reads: CASSFLGNTIYF. The CDR3 DNA follows: TGTGCCAGCAGTTTCTTGGGAAACACCATATATTTT.

This clonotype was detected a few times. CDR3 loop: CASRSLAGAGDTQYF. The CDR3 DNA sequence: TGTGCCAGCAGGTCACTAGCGGGAGCGGGAGATACGCAGTATTTT. The gene calls are TRBV7-2 and TRBJ2-3; 11 positions match TRBD2. V lost 6 bases, J lost 5 bases, and 7 bases stayed unmatched. Germline assignment: CDR1 SGHTA and CDR2 FQGNSA. This CDR3 comprises 15 residues.

This clonotype has at least ten counts. The chain links TRBV20-1 to TRBJ2-1; D unclear. The CDR3 consists of 10 residues. Germline CDR1 and CDR2: DFQATT and SNEGSKA (reference sequence). The germline V and J ends were trimmed by 4 bases and 9 bases, with 7 bases remaining between them. The CDR3 here is CSATLGEQFF. As DNA, the CDR3 is TGCAGTGCTACCCTGGGTGAGCAGTTCTTC.

This clonotype has at least ten counts. The rearrangement uses TRBV11-2 and TRBJ2-6, with TRBD1 matching 10 bases. Looked up from germline, CDR1 is SGHAT and CDR2 is FQNNGV. Germline trimming cut 5 bases from V and 2 bases from J; bases unmatched to any gene: 12. This CDR3 is built from 19 residues. The CDR3 protein is CASSPFRGTGVPGANVLTF. Written as DNA, the CDR3 is TGTGCCAGCAGCCCCTTTAGGGGGACAGGGGTCCCTGGGGCCAACGTCCTGACTTTC.

This clonotype appeared many times. This chain connects TRBV5-5 to TRBJ2-2, with unresolved D. V was pared by 10 bases and J by 6 bases, with 13 bases between. The CDR3 length is 12 residues. Per the germline V gene, CDR1 is SGHKS and CDR2 is YYEKEE (reference sequence). The CDR3 nucleotides are TGTGCCGGAGCCGACGTAGCCGGGGAGCTGTTTTTT. Translating gives CAGADVAGELFF. The whole variable domain, filled in from reference TRBV5-5 and TRBJ2-2, reads DAGVTQSPTHLIKTRGQQVTLRCSPISGHKSVSWYQQVLGQGPQFIFQYYEKEERGRGNFPDRFSARQFPNYSSELNVNALLLGDSALYLCAGADVAGELFFGEGSRLTVL.